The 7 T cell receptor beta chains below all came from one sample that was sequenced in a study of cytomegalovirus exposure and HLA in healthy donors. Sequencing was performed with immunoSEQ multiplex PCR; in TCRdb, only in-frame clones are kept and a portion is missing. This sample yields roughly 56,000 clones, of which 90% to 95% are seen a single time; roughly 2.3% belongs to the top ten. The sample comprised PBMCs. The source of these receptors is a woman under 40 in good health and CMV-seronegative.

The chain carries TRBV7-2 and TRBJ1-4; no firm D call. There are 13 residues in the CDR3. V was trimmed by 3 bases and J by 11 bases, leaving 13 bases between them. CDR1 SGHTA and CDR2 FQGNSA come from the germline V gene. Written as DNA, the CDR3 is TGTGCCAGCAGCTTGGCGGGAACGGAGAAACTGTTTTTT. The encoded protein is CASSLAGTEKLFF.

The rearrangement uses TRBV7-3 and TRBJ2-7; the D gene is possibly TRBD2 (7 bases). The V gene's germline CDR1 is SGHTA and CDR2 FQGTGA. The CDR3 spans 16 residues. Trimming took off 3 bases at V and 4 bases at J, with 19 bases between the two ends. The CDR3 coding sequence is TGTGCCAGCAGCTTGGGTCTAGCGGAGGGGGGTTACGAGCAGTACTTC. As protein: CASSLGLAEGGYEQYF.

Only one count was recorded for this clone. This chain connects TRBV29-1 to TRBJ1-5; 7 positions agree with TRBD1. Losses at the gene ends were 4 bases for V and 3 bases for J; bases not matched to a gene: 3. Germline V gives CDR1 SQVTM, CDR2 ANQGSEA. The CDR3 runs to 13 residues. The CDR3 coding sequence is TGCAGCGTTGCAGGGGGTCCCAATCAGCCCCAGCATTTT. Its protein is CSVAGGPNQPQHF.

CDR3 coding DNA: TGTGCCAGCATTAGACTAGCAGGTGTCCACAATGAGCAGTTCTTC. Amino acid sequence: CASIRLAGVHNEQFF. The gene calls are TRBV2 and TRBJ2-1; 7 bases agree with TRBD2. The CDR3 consists of 15 residues. V lost 7 bases, J lost 5 bases, and 11 bases stayed unmatched. The germline V gene encodes CDR1 SNHLY and CDR2 FYNNEI.

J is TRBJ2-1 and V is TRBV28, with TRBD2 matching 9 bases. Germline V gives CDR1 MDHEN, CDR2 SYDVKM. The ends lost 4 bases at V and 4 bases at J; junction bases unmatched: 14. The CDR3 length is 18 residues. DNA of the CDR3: TGTGCCAGCAGTTCCCATACCCCGGGGCGGGAGGGATACAATGAGCAGTTCTTC. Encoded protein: CASSSHTPGREGYNEQFF.

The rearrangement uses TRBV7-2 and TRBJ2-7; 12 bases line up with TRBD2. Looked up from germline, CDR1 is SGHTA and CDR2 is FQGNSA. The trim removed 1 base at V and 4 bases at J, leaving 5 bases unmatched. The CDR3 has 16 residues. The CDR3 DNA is TGTGCCAGCAGCTTAGACCCTAGCGGGAGGGCGTACGAGCAGTACTTC. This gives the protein CASSLDPSGRAYEQYF.

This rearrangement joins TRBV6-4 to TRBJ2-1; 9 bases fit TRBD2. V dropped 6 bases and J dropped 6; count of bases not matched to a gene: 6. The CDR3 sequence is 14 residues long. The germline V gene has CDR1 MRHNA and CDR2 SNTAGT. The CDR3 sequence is CASSASGTVNEQFF. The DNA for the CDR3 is TGTGCCAGCAGCGCTAGCGGGACGGTCAATGAGCAGTTCTTC.